The clone carrying this T cell receptor beta chain was observed many times. Germline CDR1 SGHTA, CDR2 FQGNSA. Unmatched junction bases numbered 14, after V lost 5 bases and J lost 7 bases. The CDR3 covers 16 residues. TCRdb itself ran the RT-PCR reads through MiXCR, one entry per CDR3 protein. The sample has around 700,000 distinct CDR3 sequences, approximately 15% seen once; the top ten hold 3.6%. The rearrangement joins TRBV7-2 to TRBJ2-5, with 9 bases fitting TRBD1. Material: memory CD4+ T cells from blood. This receptor was identified in a female donor in good health, serving as a healthy control. CDR3 DNA: TGTGCCAGCAGCCCCCCCGGGACAGGGCTGCGTGGGACCCAGTACTTC. This sequence encodes CASSPPGTGLRGTQYF.